The subject of this entry is one TCR beta chain. This sample was taken from a study of control samples from healthy donors and cancer patients. The protocol was immunoSEQ multiplex PCR, while the TCRdb copy is restricted to in-frame clones and leaves out a portion. Of some 120,000 clones listed, roughly 90% are singletons. Germline loops: CDR1 DFQATT, CDR2 SNEGSKA (reference sequence). V shed 3 bases and J shed 1 base, with 13 bases lying between them. The CDR3 is made up of 14 amino acids. The sequence was collected from a young woman in good health. The chain joins TRBV20-1 to TRBJ2-7; D perhaps matches TRBD2 (5 bases). Sequencing input: blood. CDR3 sequence (DNA): TGCAGTGCTAGTGAGCAGCGGCTTTCCTACGAGCAGTACTTC. Translating gives CSASEQRLSYEQYF.